One sample yielded the 22 T cell receptor beta chains listed below, sequenced in a study of blood T cell repertoires in COVID-19 (dated by TCRdb to 2019 to 2021). The library relied on the immunoSEQ multiplex PCR assay. Entries here come from immuneACCESS through TCRdb and include only in-frame sequences with V and J called. Some clones fail to appear in such tables; in the studies checked, an unresolved V gene covers under half of the shortfall, and the cause of the remainder is unknown. In all, the sample holds 430,000 or so clones, and approximately 88% of those were seen once. The top ten clonotypes cover roughly 1.9% of the sample. The specimen was PBMCs or T cells enriched from blood (not recorded which). The receptors come from a woman between 40 and 55 years old who had recovered from COVID-19.

The chain uses TRBV7-2 and TRBJ1-4, with D possibly being TRBD1 (5 bases). Germline assignment: CDR1 SGHTA and CDR2 FQGNSA. CDR3 length equals 17 residues. The V gene lost 5 bases and the J gene lost 7 bases, with 23 bases spanning the gap. The DNA for the CDR3 is TGTGCCAGCAGCCCGGGGGTGGGTTCGAGGGGCGGTGAAAAACTGTTTTTT. This sequence encodes CASSPGVGSRGGEKLFF.

This chain uses TRBV14 with TRBJ2-7; D may be TRBD2 (6 bases). The CDR3 is made up of 14 amino acids. Looked up from germline, CDR1 is SGHDN and CDR2 is FVKESK. V lost 4 bases, J lost 4 bases, and 14 bases lay in between. CDR3 DNA: TGTGCCAGCAGCCCGAAGGGAGGCCGATACGAGCAGTACTTC. Translation: CASSPKGGRYEQYF.

This chain uses TRBV6-1 with TRBJ2-1; no clear D gene. V was trimmed by 6 bases and J by 8 bases, leaving 8 bases between them. The CDR3 spans 11 residues. Germline V lookup: CDR1 MNHNS, CDR2 SASEGT. The CDR3 coding sequence is TGTGCCAGCAGCCCAAGAGATGAGCAGTTCTTC. The encoded protein is CASSPRDEQFF.

The gene calls are TRBV18 and TRBJ2-7, with D maybe TRBD1 (5 bases). CDR1 and CDR2 from the germline V gene are KGHSH and LQKENI. This CDR3 is 14 amino acids long. Trimming took off 4 bases at V and 1 base at J, with 11 bases between the two ends. The CDR3 is CASSHDRSSYEQYF. For the CDR3, the DNA is TGTGCCAGCTCACATGACAGATCGTCCTACGAGCAGTACTTC.

The genes are TRBV10-3 and TRBJ2-3; TRBD1 matches at 8 bases. Trimming at V came to 7 bases and at J to 5 bases, leaving 8 bases not matched to a gene. Germline V gene lookup returns CDR1 ENHRY and CDR2 SYGVKD. This CDR3 spans 14 amino acids. For the CDR3, the DNA is TGTGCCATCAAGGGACAGGAGCGCGGAGATACGCAGTATTTT. The encoded protein is CAIKGQERGDTQYF.

The chain recombines TRBV19 with TRBJ2-6, with 7 bases identical to TRBD1. The germline gives CDR1 LNHDA, CDR2 SQIVND (reference sequence). The CDR3 consists of 14 residues. The trim removed 9 bases at V and 0 bases at J, leaving 2 bases unmatched. CDR3 protein: CASRDSSGANVLTF. CDR3 DNA sequence: TGTGCCAGCCGGGACAGCTCTGGGGCCAACGTCCTGACTTTC.

The rearrangement links TRBV6-5 to TRBJ2-1; D not resolved. The germline CDR1 and CDR2 sequences are MNHEY and SVGAGI. This CDR3 comprises 15 residues. V was pared by 0 bases and J by 0 bases, with 6 bases between. Here the CDR3 DNA reads TGTGCCAGCAGTTACTCGTCGTCCTCCTACAATGAGCAGTTCTTC. Protein sequence: CASSYSSSSYNEQFF.

The chain joins TRBV29-1 to TRBJ2-1; D remains ambiguous. Germline V gene lookup returns CDR1 SQVTM and CDR2 ANQGSEA. V lost 3 bases, J lost 0 bases, and 3 bases lay in between. The CDR3 sequence is 12 residues long. This CDR3 is CSVESSYNEQFF. The CDR3 DNA sequence: TGCAGCGTTGAGAGCTCCTACAATGAGCAGTTCTTC.

This chain links TRBV7-6 with TRBJ2-2; TRBD2 aligns across 16 bases. The CDR3 is made up of 20 amino acids. The trim removed 1 base at V and 4 bases at J, leaving 9 bases unmatched. The germline CDR1 and CDR2 sequences are SGHVS and FNYEAQ. The CDR3 region has the DNA TGTGCCAGCAGCTTAGTGGTTGGGACTAGCGGGAGGGCCGCCACCGGGGAGCTGTTTTTT. This sequence encodes CASSLVVGTSGRAATGELFF.

This clone was seen at least ten times. An end of the junction does not agree with germline; a read error may underlie this. This chain links TRBV4-1 with TRBJ2-7; TRBD2 might be the D (5 bases). Germline loops: CDR1 MGHRA, CDR2 YSYEKL. CDR3 size: 15 residues. The CDR3 DNA follows: TGCGCCAGCAGCCGAATCGGCGCAGAGGGTTACGGGCAGTACTTC. Its protein product is CASSRIGAEGYGQYF.

The chain links TRBV5-1 to TRBJ2-6, with D tentatively TRBD1 (6 bases). The V end lost 4 bases, the J end lost 1 base, and 21 bases lay between the germline ends. This CDR3 region has 19 residues. Germline assignment: CDR1 SGHRS and CDR2 YFSETQ. The CDR3 sequence is CASSHQQGFPSSGANVLTF. The CDR3 bases are TGCGCCAGCAGCCACCAACAGGGATTCCCATCTTCTGGGGCCAACGTCCTGACTTTC.

V is TRBV27 and J is TRBJ1-3, with TRBD1 matching over 7 bases. Trimming took 4 bases from V and 0 from J; bases not matched to a gene: 3. In germline, CDR1 is MNHEY, CDR2 SMNVEV (reference sequence). The CDR3 loop spans 15 amino acids. CDR3 residues: CASSSTGSSGNTIYF. CDR3 sequence (DNA): TGTGCCAGCAGTTCGACAGGGAGCTCTGGAAACACCATATATTTT.

V gene TRBV19 combines with J gene TRBJ1-2; D gene unclear. The CDR3 is 13 residues long. CDR1 and CDR2 (germline): LNHDA, SQIVND (reference sequence). The V end lost 6 bases, the J end lost 4 bases, and 12 bases lay between the germline ends. The CDR3 DNA reads as TGTGCCAGTAGCGCGGTCGGGAGCTATGGCTACACCTTC. This translates into CASSAVGSYGYTF.

The chain has TRBV19 and TRBJ1-1, with 7 positions matching TRBD1. CDR1 is LNHDA, CDR2 SQIVND, per germline (reference sequence). After removal of 3 bases from V and 6 bases from J, the junction contained 7 bases not matched to a gene. The CDR3 length is 14 residues. The CDR3 bases are TGTGCCAGTAGTATCGCCAGGGGGACATCTGAAGCTTTCTTT. The encoded protein is CASSIARGTSEAFF.

The genes are TRBV18 and TRBJ1-1; 8 bases match TRBD1. The V gene's germline CDR1 is KGHSH and CDR2 LQKENI. V gave up 6 bases and J gave up 7 bases; unmatched junction bases: 7. The CDR3 totals 13 residues. In nucleotides, the CDR3 is TGTGCCAGCTCCCCCGACAGGGGAGGTGAAGCTTTCTTT. It translates to CASSPDRGGEAFF.

This rearrangement joins TRBV5-1 to TRBJ1-1, with 9 positions matching TRBD1. V trimming: 5 bases; J trimming: 4 bases; junction bases outside the gene matches: 15. From germline, CDR1 is SGHRS and CDR2 YFSETQ. The CDR3 totals 17 residues. The CDR3 bases are TGCGCCAGCAGTTCCCCGACAGGGGGAGGCGTGGGCACTGAAGCTTTCTTT. Encoded protein: CASSSPTGGGVGTEAFF.

The rearrangement uses TRBV29-1 and TRBJ2-2; 8 bases align to TRBD1. V lost 6 bases, J lost 6 bases, and 3 bases stayed unmatched. The CDR3 consists of 12 residues. Germline-derived CDR1 and CDR2 are SQVTM and ANQGSEA. The CDR3, as DNA: TGCAGCGTACAGGGGGTTCCCGGGGAGCTGTTTTTT. It encodes CSVQGVPGELFF.

The V call is TRBV30, the J call TRBJ1-5, with 9 nucleotides matching TRBD1. The CDR3 is 15 residues long. Unmatched junction bases numbered 5, after V lost 0 bases and J lost 5 bases. Germline assignment: CDR1 GTSNPN and CDR2 SVGIG (reference sequence). CDR3 in DNA: TGTGCCTGGAGTGTACCCGGGACAGGGTATCAGCCCCAGCATTTT. Translated, it gives CAWSVPGTGYQPQHF.

The chain is built from TRBV9 and TRBJ1-6; 8 nucleotides align to TRBD1. With V trimmed by 2 bases and J by 10 bases, 8 bases remained unmatched. The germline V gene encodes CDR1 SGDLS and CDR2 YYNGEE. The CDR3 has 15 amino acids. CDR3 amino acids: CASSVRTGKGSPLHF. CDR3 coding DNA: TGTGCCAGCAGCGTGAGGACAGGGAAGGGATCACCCCTCCACTTT.

V usage is TRBV4-1 and J usage is TRBJ2-2; TRBD1 might be the D (5 bases). V shed 2 bases and J shed 6 bases, with 19 bases lying between them. The CDR3 has 17 residues. Germline CDR1 MGHRA, CDR2 YSYEKL. The CDR3 sequence: CASSQPEGRRGPGELFF. CDR3 nucleotides: TGCGCCAGCAGCCAACCTGAAGGCCGAAGGGGCCCCGGGGAGCTGTTTTTT.

V and J are TRBV10-3 and TRBJ1-2; D not certain. CDR3 length equals 12 residues. Trimming cost V 3 bases and J 5 bases, with 7 bases left between them. Germline V gene lookup returns CDR1 ENHRY and CDR2 SYGVKD. In DNA, the CDR3 is TGTGCCATCAGTGATCGGGAGTATGGCTACACCTTC. This translates into CAISDREYGYTF.

This chain uses TRBV25-1 with TRBJ1-2; 8 nucleotides align to TRBD1. V gave up 5 bases and J gave up 5 bases; unmatched junction bases: 4. The CDR3 contains 13 residues. Germline CDR1 reads MGHDK; CDR2 reads SYGVNS. The CDR3 DNA reads as TGTGCCAGCAGTTCGGACAGGGAATATGGCTACACCTTC. Translation gives CASSSDREYGYTF.